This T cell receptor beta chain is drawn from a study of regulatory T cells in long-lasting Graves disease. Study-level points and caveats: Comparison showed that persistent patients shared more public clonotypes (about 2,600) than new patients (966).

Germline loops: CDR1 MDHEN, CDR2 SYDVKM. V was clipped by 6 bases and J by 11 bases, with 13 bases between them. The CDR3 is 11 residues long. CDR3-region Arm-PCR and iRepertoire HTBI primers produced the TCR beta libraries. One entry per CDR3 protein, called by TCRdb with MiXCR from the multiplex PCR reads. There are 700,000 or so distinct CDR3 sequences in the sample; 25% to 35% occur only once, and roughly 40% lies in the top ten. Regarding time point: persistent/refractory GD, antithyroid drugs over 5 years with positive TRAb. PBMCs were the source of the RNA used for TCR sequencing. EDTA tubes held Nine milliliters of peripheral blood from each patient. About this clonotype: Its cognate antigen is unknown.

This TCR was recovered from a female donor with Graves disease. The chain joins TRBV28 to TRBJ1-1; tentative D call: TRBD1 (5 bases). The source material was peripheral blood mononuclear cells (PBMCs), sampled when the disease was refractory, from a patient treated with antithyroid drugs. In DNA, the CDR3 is TGTGCCAGCAGCGTAGGGGTGGTCGCTTTCTTT. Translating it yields CASSVGVVAFF.